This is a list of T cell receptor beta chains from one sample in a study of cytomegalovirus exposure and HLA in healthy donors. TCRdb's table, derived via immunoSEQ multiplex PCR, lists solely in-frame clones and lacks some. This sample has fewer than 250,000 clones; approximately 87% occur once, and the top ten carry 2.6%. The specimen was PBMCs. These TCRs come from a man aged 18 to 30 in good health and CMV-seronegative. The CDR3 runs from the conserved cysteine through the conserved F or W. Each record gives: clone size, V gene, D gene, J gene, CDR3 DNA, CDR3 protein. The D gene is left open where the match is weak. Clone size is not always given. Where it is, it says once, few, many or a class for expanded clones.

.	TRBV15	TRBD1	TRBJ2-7	TGTGCCACCAGCACACAGGGGTACGAGCAGTACTTC	CATSTQGYEQYF
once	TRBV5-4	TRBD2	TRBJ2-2	TGTGCCAGCAGCCTGACTAGCGGAGCTAACACCGGGGAGCTGTTTTTT	CASSLTSGANTGELFF
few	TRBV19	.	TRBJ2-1	TGTGCCAGTTCACAGGGTGCCCACAATGAGCAGTTCTTC	CASSQGAHNEQFF
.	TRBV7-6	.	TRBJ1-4	TGTGCCAGCAGCTCCAGCGACAGGACCCTTCCTGAAAAACTGTTTTTT	CASSSSDRTLPEKLFF
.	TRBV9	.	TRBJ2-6	TGTGCCAGCAGCGTAGGGACTTCATCCCTCTCTGGGGCCAACGTCCTGACTTTC	CASSVGTSSLSGANVLTF
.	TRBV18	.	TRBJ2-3	TGTGCCAGCTCACCCCGTGCGCCCGAAGCGCATTTT	CASSPRAPEAHF
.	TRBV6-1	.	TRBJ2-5	TGTGCCAGCAGCCAGACAGCGCATGAAACCCAGTACTTC	CASSQTAHETQYF
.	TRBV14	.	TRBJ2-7	TGTGCCAGCAGCCAAGTAGGGACACATTGGTCGAAGCAGTACTTC	CASSQVGTHWSKQYF
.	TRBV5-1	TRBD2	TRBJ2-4	TGCGCCAGCAGCTTGGGAGGAAGCGGGAGTGGGTACATTCAGTACTTC	CASSLGGSGSGYIQYF
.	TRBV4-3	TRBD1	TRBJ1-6	TGCGCCAGCAGCCAAGATGAGGCAGGGGGAGGTTCACCCCTCCACTTT	CASSQDEAGGGSPLHF
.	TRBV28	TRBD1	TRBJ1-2	TGTGCCAGCAGGATTGTGAAAGGACAGGGCGGTGGCTACACCTTC	CASRIVKGQGGGYTF
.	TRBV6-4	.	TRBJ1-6	TGTGCCAGCAGTGACGGGCCGAATTCACCCCTCCACTTT	CASSDGPNSPLHF
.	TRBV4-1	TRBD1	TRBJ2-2	TGCGCCAGCAGCTTCGGACAGGATACCGGGGAGCTGTTTTTT	CASSFGQDTGELFF
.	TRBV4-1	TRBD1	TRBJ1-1	TGCGCCAGCAGCCAACTACAGGGGGGGGACACTGAAGCTTTCTTT	CASSQLQGGDTEAFF
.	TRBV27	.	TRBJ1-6	TGTGCCAGCTGTCCGGGGTTACGTAATTCACCCCTCCACTTT	CASCPGLRNSPLHF
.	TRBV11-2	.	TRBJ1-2	TGTGCCAGCAGCCTCATGGACAGAACTATGAGCTACACCTTC	CASSLMDRTMSYTF
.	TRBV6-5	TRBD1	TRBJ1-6	TGTGCCAGCGGCAGGGGGCCTTCACCCCTCCACTTT	CASGRGPSPLHF
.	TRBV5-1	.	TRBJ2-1	TGCGCCAGCAGCTTCGGACAGATCAACAATGAGCAGTTCTTC	CASSFGQINNEQFF
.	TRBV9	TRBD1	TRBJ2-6	TGTGCCAGCAGCGTAGCCGGGACAGCTGGGGCCAACGTCCTGACTTTC	CASSVAGTAGANVLTF
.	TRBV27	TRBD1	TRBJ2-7	TGTGCCAGCAGTTTAGAAAGGACAGGGTCCTACGAGCAGTACTTC	CASSLERTGSYEQYF
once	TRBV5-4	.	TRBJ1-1	TGTGCCAGCACCCTGGGGGGGCACTCGAACACTGAAGCTTTCTTT	CASTLGGHSNTEAFF
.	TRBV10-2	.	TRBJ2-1	TGCGCCACCCTTTCGGGCAATGAGCAGTTCTTC	CATLSGNEQFF
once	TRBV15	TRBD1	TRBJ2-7	TGTGCCACCGCGTCGGGACAGGGAGTTTTCGAGCAGTACTTC	CATASGQGVFEQYF
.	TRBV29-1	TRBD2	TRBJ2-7	TGCAGCGCCGAAGGCGCGGGAGGGCGCGAGCAGTACTTC	CSAEGAGGREQYF
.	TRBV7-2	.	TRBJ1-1	TGTGCCAGCAGCCCTGTGCCCCCCAGGGGCGACACTGAAGCTTTCTTT	CASSPVPPRGDTEAFF
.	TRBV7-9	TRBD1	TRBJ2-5	TGTGCCAGCAGCTTAGCGCCGGGACAGGGTGTCGAGACCCAGTACTTC	CASSLAPGQGVETQYF
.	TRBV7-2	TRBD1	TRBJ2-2	TGTGCCAGCAGCCGGGACAGGGAAAGACGGGAGCTGTTTTTT	CASSRDRERRELFF
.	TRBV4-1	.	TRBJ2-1	TGCGCCAGCAGCCAGAGGCCCCTTACAATTGACAGCAGCTCCTACAATGAGCAGTTCTTC	CASSQRPLTIDSSSYNEQFF
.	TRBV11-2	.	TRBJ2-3	TGTGCCAGCAGTCCCGGGGAGATAGGCACGCAGTATTTT	CASSPGEIGTQYF
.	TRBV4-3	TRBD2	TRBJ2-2	TGCGCCAGCAGCCAAGAAACTCTTTATAGCGGGAGCGCCGGGGAGCTGTTTTTT	CASSQETLYSGSAGELFF
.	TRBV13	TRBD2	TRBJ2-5	TGTGCCAGCAGCCCTTGGACTAGCGGGAGTTTCCCGGAGACCCAGTACTTC	CASSPWTSGSFPETQYF
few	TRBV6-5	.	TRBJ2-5	TGTGCCAGCAGTGCCCGACTCACACAAGAGACCCAGTACTTC	CASSARLTQETQYF
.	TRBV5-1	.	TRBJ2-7	TGCGCCAGCAGCCAAGGACGGACAGTACTCTACGAGCAGTACTTC	CASSQGRTVLYEQYF
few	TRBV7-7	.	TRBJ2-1	TGTGCCAGCAGCTTAGCAGGAGGGGGCGGACATGAGCAGTTCTTC	CASSLAGGGGHEQFF
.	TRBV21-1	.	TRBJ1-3	TGTGCCAGCAGCAAAAGGCCGACAGGAACGACCTCTGGAAACACCATATATTTT	CASSKRPTGTTSGNTIYF
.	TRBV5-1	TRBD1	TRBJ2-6	TGCGCCAGCAGCGCCAGGACAGGGGCTGGGGCCAACGTCCTGACTTTC	CASSARTGAGANVLTF
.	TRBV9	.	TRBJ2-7	TGTGCCAGCAGCGTAACCACGGGTGGATCCTACGAGCAGTACTTC	CASSVTTGGSYEQYF
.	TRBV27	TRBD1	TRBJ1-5	TGTGCCAGCTCTCCGGGGACACAGGGGGGCAATCAGCCCCAGCATTTT	CASSPGTQGGNQPQHF
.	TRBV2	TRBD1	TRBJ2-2	TGTGCCAGCAGTAGGGACAGTTCTCTCGGGGAGCTGTTTTTT	CASSRDSSLGELFF
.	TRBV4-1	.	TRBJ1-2	TGCGCCAGCAGCCAATCCAGAAACTATGGCTACACCTTC	CASSQSRNYGYTF
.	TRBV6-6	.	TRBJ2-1	TGTGCCAGCAGTTCAGCAGGGTACAATGAGCAGTTCTTC	CASSSAGYNEQFF
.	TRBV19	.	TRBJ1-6	TGTGCCAGTATTGAAGGGGGTCGGAATTCACCCCTCCACTTT	CASIEGGRNSPLHF
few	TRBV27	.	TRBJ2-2	TGTGCCAGCAGTTTATTGACCCCAGGTCCCACCGGGGAGCTGTTTTTT	CASSLLTPGPTGELFF
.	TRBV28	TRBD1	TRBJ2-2	TGTGCCAGCAGTTTATTTACTAACATCGACAGGGGGCTGAACACCGGGGAGCTGTTTTTT	CASSLFTNIDRGLNTGELFF
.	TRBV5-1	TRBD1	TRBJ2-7	TGCGCCAGCAGCGCGGACAGGGGGACATTCTCCTACGAGCAGTACTTC	CASSADRGTFSYEQYF
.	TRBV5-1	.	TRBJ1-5	TGCGCCAGCAGCTTGATAGGGGAAAATCAGCCCCAGCATTTT	CASSLIGENQPQHF
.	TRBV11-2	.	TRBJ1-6	TGTGCCAGCAGCTTAGAGCGGGGGGAGAGTTCACCCCTCCACTTT	CASSLERGESSPLHF
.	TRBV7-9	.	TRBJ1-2	TGTGCCAGCAGCTTAGTGGAGACCCAAGATGGCTACACCTTC	CASSLVETQDGYTF
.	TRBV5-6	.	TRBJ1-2	TGTGCCAGCAGCTCGGGAGTTGGCTACACCTTC	CASSSGVGYTF
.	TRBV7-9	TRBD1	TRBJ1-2	TGTGCCAGCAGCTTTCCAGGGGGCGCGGAGGGCTACACCTTC	CASSFPGGAEGYTF
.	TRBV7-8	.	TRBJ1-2	TGTGCCAGCAGCTTAGGGAAGGAGGGCTACACCTTC	CASSLGKEGYTF
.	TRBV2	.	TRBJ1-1	TGTGCCAGCAGCCTAGTGGGGGGGTCAGGGAAGGCTTTCTTT	CASSLVGGSGKAFF
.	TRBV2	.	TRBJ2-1	TGTGCCAGCGTCAGGGACAATGAGCAGTTCTTC	CASVRDNEQFF
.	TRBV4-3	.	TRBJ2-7	TGCGCCAGCAGCCAAGATCGGACTGCCCCGGAACAGTACTTC	CASSQDRTAPEQYF
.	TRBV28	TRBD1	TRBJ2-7	TGTGCCGGGCAAGGGGGCAGGGGCTCCTACGAGCAGTACTTC	CAGQGGRGSYEQYF
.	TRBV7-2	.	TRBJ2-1	TGTGCCAGCAGCTTAGTTCCTAGCTCGGTTGAGCAGTTCTTC	CASSLVPSSVEQFF
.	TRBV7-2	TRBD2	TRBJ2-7	TGTGCCAGCAGTCCCTGGCGGGGGGCGAGGGAGCAGTACTTC	CASSPWRGAREQYF
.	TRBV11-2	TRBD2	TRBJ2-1	TGTGCCAGCAGCTTAGGCGGGAGTTTCTACAATGAGCAGTTCTTC	CASSLGGSFYNEQFF
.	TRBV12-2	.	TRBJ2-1	TGTGCAAGTCGCTCCCCTTCGGCTTGCGGCCCTGAGCAGTTCTTC	CASRSPSACGPEQFF